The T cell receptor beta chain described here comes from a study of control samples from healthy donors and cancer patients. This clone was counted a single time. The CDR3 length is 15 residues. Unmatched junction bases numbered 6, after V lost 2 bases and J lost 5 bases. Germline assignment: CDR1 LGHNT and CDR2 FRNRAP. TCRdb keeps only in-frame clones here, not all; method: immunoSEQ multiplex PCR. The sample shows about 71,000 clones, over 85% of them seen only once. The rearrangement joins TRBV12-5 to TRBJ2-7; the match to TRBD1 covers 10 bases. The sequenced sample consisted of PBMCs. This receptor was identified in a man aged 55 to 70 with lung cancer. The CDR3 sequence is CASGLRWTGGNEQYF. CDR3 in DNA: TGTGCTAGTGGTTTGCGATGGACAGGGGGGAACGAGCAGTACTTC. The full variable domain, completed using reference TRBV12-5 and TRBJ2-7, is DARVTQTPRHKVTEMGQEVTMRCQPILGHNTVFWYRQTMMQGLELLAYFRNRAPLDDSGMPKDRFSAEMPDATLATLKIQPSEPRDSAVYFCASGLRWTGGNEQYFGPGTRLTVT.